This entry is about one TCR beta chain. Its antigen remains unknown. The table came from immunoSEQ multiplex PCR; TCRdb's copy has only in-frame clones and leaves some out. Of tens of thousands of clones in the sample, around four fifths were seen once. The entry originates in a study of T cell responses to AZD1222 COVID-19 vaccine. The study's findings and limits: Spike-specific TCR breadth and depth rose after two AZD1222 doses. The sample set comprised mostly white British donors with more females, and clonal diversity was possibly underestimated. Reportedly, close to half of spike-specific TCRs are directed against unmutated variant regions. Across spike, vaccine-associated CD4 TCRs were found, dominant at 160-218 and 743-854.

Sequenced here: peripheral blood, sampled on day 0 of AZD1222 vaccination. This TCR was sampled from an adult in good health.

CDR3 bases: TGCAGCGTTGAAGCAGGGGTGGCGCGGGGCTACACCTTC. Residues: CSVEAGVARGYTF. This chain links TRBV29-1 with TRBJ1-2; TRBD1 is a possible D gene (6 bases). The CDR3 is made up of 13 amino acids. Trimming pared 1 base from V and 8 bases from J, leaving 14 bases between. CDR1 SQVTM and CDR2 ANQGSEA come from the germline V gene. Full variable domain (missing parts from reference TRBV29-1 and TRBJ1-2): SAVISQKPSRDICQRGTSLTIQCQVDSQVTMMFWYRQQPGQSLTLIATANQGSEATYESGFVIDKFPISRPNLTFSTLTVSNMSPEDSSIYLCSVEAGVARGYTFGSGTRLTVV.